These 5 T cell receptor beta chains share one sample of origin, sequenced in a study of blood T cell repertoires in COVID-19. Libraries were prepared by immunoSEQ multiplex PCR; TCRdb keeps only in-frame clonotypes and omits some of them. This table holds around 100,000 clones, around 87% found once. The sequencing sample was made of peripheral blood. Source of these receptors: a human donor in a cohort sampled during active COVID-19.

The chain couples TRBV5-4 to TRBJ1-1; the D gene is possibly TRBD1 (5 bases). V was clipped by 0 bases and J by 7 bases, with 13 bases between them. The CDR3 is 14 amino acids. Per germline, CDR1 SGHNT and CDR2 YYREEE (reference sequence). CDR3 nucleotide sequence: TGTGCCAGCAGCTTGGTTGGCGGGACCAATGAAGCTTTCTTT. It is translated as CASSLVGGTNEAFF. Combining the CDR3 with reference TRBV5-4 and TRBJ1-1 gives the whole variable domain ETGVTQSPTHLIKTRGQQVTLRCSSQSGHNTVSWYQQALGQGPQFIFQYYREEENGRGNFPPRFSGLQFPNYSSELNVNALELDDSALYLCASSLVGGTNEAFFGQGTRLTVV.

The chain joins TRBV5-6 to TRBJ2-1; 12 positions match TRBD2. This CDR3 comprises 14 residues. J was trimmed by 10 bases and V by 0 bases; bases with no gene match: 2. Germline V gives CDR1 SGHDT, CDR2 YYEEEE. The CDR3 DNA reads TGTGCCAGCAGCTTGGGACTAGCGGGAGAAGAGCAGTTCTTC. Residues: CASSLGLAGEEQFF.

The V gene is TRBV7-9, the J gene TRBJ2-7; the match to TRBD1 covers 7 bases. The CDR3 is 15 residues long. CDR1 and CDR2 (germline): SEHNR, FQNEAQ (reference sequence). V lost 6 bases and J lost 6; bases outside the gene matches: 14. CDR3 region: CASRPSSRGRAEQYF. CDR3 coding DNA: TGTGCCAGCAGACCCTCCAGTAGGGGGCGCGCCGAGCAGTACTTC. Full variable domain (outside the CDR3, taken from reference TRBV7-9 and TRBJ2-7): DTGVSQNPRHKITKRGQNVTFRCDPISEHNRLYWYRQTLGQGPEFLTYFQNEAQLEKSRLLSDRFSAERPKGSFSTLEIQRTEQGDSAMYLCASRPSSRGRAEQYFGPGTRLTVT.

The chain joins TRBV12-3 or TRBV12-4 to TRBJ1-1, with TRBD1 identical over 8 bases. The CDR3 sequence is 13 residues long. The junction had 6 bases not matched to a gene; V was cut back by 7 bases and J by 5 bases. CDR3 nucleotide sequence: TGTGCCAGCACTACGGACAGGGAAACTGAAGCTTTCTTT. It specifies CASTTDRETEAFF.

This clone has a single count. The J gene is TRBJ2-2, the V gene TRBV27; TRBD2 agrees at 8 bases. Trimming at V came to 2 bases and at J to 4 bases, leaving 9 bases not matched to a gene. This CDR3 comprises 17 residues. Germline V gene data show CDR1 as MNHEY and CDR2 as SMNVEV (reference sequence). The CDR3 protein is CASSLVFTGGRTGELFF. The CDR3 nucleotides are TGTGCCAGCAGTTTAGTGTTTACGGGGGGGCGCACCGGGGAGCTGTTTTTT.